This TCR beta chain was captured by sequencing in a study of T cell responses to AZD1222 COVID-19 vaccine. Study-wide findings and caveats: Close to half of spike-specific TCRs reportedly recognize unmutated variant regions. Clonal diversity may have been underestimated in mostly white British donors.

J was trimmed by 6 bases and V by 7 bases; bases with no gene match: 17. Germline CDR1 reads LNHDA; CDR2 reads SQIVND (reference sequence). The CDR3 is made up of 17 amino acids. Second doses that came at about 4 or about 12 weeks were put together. As regards this clone: No antigen is known for it.

Profiled with immunoSEQ multiplex PCR; TCRdb holds only in-frame clones, not every one. The repertoire has about 100,000 clones, more than 70% of them found once; the top ten carry 10%. The sequencing here drew on peripheral blood, taken 28 days after the second AZD1222 dose. The receptor was isolated from an adult who received the AZD1222 COVID-19 vaccine. The chain couples TRBV19 to TRBJ1-4; 7 bases match TRBD1. CDR3 loop: CASTIRDSHLVDEKLFF. The CDR3 DNA reads TGTGCCAGTACCATCAGGGACAGCCATCTCGTGGATGAAAAACTGTTTTTT.